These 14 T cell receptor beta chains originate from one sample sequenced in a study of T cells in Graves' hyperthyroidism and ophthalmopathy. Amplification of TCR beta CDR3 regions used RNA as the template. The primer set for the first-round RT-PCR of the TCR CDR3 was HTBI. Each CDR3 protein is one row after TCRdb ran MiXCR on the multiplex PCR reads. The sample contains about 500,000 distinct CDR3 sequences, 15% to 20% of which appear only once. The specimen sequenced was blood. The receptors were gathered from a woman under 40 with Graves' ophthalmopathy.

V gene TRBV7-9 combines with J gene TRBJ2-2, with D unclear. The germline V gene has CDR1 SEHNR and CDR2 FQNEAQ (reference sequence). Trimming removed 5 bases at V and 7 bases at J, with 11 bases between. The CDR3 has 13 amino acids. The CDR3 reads CASSLHNLGELFF. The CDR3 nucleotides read TGTGCCAGCAGCCTTCATAATCTCGGGGAGCTGTTTTTT.

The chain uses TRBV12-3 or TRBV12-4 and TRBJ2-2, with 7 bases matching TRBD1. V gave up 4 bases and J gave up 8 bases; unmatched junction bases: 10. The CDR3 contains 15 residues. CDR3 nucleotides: TGTGCCAGCAGTTCGTACAGGGGCGCTTTTGGGGAGCTGTTTTTT. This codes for CASSSYRGAFGELFF.

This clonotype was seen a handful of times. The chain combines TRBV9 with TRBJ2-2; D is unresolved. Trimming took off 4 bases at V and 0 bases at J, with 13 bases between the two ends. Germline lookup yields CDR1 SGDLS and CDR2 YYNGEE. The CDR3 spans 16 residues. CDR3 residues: CASSPPRTANTGELFF. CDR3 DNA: TGTGCCAGCAGCCCCCCCCGGACGGCGAACACCGGGGAGCTGTTTTTT.

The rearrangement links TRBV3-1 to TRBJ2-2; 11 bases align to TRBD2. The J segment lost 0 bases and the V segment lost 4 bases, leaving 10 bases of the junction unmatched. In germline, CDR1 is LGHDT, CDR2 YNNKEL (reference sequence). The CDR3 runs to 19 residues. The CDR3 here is CASSPFGGTSGANTGELFF. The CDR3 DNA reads TGTGCCAGCAGCCCCTTCGGTGGGACTAGCGGCGCGAACACCGGGGAGCTGTTTTTT.

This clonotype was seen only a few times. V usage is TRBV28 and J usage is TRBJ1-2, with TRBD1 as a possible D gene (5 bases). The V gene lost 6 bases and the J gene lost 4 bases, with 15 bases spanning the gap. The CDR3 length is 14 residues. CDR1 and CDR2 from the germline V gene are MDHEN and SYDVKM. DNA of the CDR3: TGTGCCAGCAGCCGCGGGAGGGGCTCCTATGGCTACACCTTC. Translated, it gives CASSRGRGSYGYTF.

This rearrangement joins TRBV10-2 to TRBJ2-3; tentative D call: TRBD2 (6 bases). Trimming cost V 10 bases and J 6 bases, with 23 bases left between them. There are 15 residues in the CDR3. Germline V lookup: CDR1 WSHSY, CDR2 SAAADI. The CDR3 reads CAISPPEGLRDTQYF. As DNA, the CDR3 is TGCGCCATTTCCCCTCCGGAGGGGTTAAGGGATACGCAGTATTTT.

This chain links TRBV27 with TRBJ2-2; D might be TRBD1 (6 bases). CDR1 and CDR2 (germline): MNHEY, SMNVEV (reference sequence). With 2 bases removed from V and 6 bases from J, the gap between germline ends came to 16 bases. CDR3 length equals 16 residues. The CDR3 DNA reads TGTGCCAGCAGTTTAACGGGCAGGGGAACTTCCGGGGAGCTGTTTTTT. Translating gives CASSLTGRGTSGELFF.

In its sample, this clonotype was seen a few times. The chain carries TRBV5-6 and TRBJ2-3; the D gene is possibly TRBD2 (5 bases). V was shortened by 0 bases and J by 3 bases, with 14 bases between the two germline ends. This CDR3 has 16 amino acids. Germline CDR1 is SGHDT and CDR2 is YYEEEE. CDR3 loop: CASSLVREKWTDTQYF. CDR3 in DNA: TGTGCCAGCAGCTTGGTTAGGGAGAAGTGGACAGATACGCAGTATTTT.

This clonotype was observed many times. The CDR3 reads CASSLSQATYNEQFF. DNA of the CDR3: TGTGCCAGCAGTTTAAGTCAGGCCACCTACAATGAGCAGTTCTTC. The rearrangement joins TRBV28 to TRBJ2-1; D is uncertain. V shed 2 bases and J shed 2 bases, with 10 bases lying between them. The CDR3 runs 15 residues. In germline, CDR1 is MDHEN, CDR2 SYDVKM.

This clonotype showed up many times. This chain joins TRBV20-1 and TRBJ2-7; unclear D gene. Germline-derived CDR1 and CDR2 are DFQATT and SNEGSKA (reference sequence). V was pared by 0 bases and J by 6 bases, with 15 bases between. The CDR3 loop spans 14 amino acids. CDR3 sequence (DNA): TGCAGTGCTAGAGACCCGGACCCCGTTAGCGAGCAGTACTTC. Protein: CSARDPDPVSEQYF.

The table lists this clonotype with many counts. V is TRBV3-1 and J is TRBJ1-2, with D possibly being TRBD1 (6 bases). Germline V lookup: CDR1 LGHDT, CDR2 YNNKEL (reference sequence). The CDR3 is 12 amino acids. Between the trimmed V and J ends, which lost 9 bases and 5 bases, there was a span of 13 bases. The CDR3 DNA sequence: TGTGCCAGTTCACAGGGCGGTTATGGCTACACCTTC. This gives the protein CASSQGGYGYTF.

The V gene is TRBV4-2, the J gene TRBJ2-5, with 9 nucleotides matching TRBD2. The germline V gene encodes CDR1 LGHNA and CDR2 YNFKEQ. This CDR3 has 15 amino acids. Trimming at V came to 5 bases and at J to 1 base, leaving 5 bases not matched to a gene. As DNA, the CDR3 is TGTGCCAGCAGCGGGGCGGGGGGGGGCCAAGAGACCCAGTACTTC. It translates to CASSGAGGGQETQYF.

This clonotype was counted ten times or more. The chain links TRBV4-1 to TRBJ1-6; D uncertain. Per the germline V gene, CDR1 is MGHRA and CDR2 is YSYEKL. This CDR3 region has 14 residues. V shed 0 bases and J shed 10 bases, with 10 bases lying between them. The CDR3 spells CASSQEVRLSPLHF. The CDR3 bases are TGCGCCAGCAGCCAAGAGGTTCGATTGTCACCCCTCCACTTT.

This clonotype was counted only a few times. CDR3: CSVPTSTEAFF. CDR3 in DNA: TGCAGCGTTCCGACCTCCACTGAAGCTTTCTTT. V gene TRBV29-1 combines with J gene TRBJ1-1; D not certain. CDR1 is SQVTM, CDR2 ANQGSEA, per germline. The ends were cut back, 5 bases at V and 4 bases at J, with 8 bases in the middle. CDR3 length equals 11 residues.